The source of this T cell receptor (beta chain) is a study of early T cells in non-severe SARS-CoV-2 infection (dated by TCRdb to the early 2020s). Study-wide context: TCR sequencing used bulk RNA from unsorted whole blood, so alpha and beta chains could not be paired.

Based on the germline V gene, the CDR1 and CDR2 sequences are MNHEY and SVGAGI. The V and J ends are trimmed by 2 bases and 5 bases, leaving 4 bases between them. The CDR3, cysteine through phenylalanine, is 12 amino acids long. Only CDR3 DNA remains: 36 bases, in frame from the first base. Study-wide findings and limitations: VDJdb matching was skewed toward anti-spike CD8 responses, so virus-specific expansions were likely underestimated and private and CD4 specificities were missed.

The receptor library was made with 5' RACE. TCRdb shows the sequencer as NextSeq 500. To correct for sequencing error and PCR bias, the TCR library protocol tagged individual cDNA molecules with unique molecular identifiers. Sequencing covered both TCR alpha and beta chains, and within each sample the abundances of alpha and beta sequences were tightly co-correlated. On the authors' methods: V gene, J gene and CDR3 annotation of TCR sequences was performed with Decombinator V4. Expanded TCRs were defined as changing significantly between any two time points under a Poisson model with p below 0.0001. Abundances of TCRs were expressed as counts per million after normalisation to the total number of TCRs sequenced in each sample. MAIT TCRs were defined by TRAV1-2 paired with TRAJ12, TRAJ20 or TRAJ33, and iNKT TCRs by TRAV10 paired with TRAJ18. VDJdb, accessed on 1 November 2021, was searched for TCRs annotated for CMV, EBV and SARS-CoV-2, and TCRs annotated for more than one antigen were excluded. The public reads were quality trimmed at Q25 with fastp and then assembled into clones with MiXCR by TCRdb, keeping productive beta chains. Each entry is one CDR3 protein sequence, shown with its most common DNA and genes. The V and J calls, along with clone size, are taken from TCRdb and not from the paper's own processing. Present in this sample are around 55,000 distinct CDR3 sequences, approximately 12% of which were seen just once. Under 1.5% of the sample goes to the ten largest clones.

Set within a cohort of healthcare workers in London, UK, this nested case-control study involved weekly PCR testing of nasopharyngeal swabs along with blood sampling. Healthcare workers were recruited during the week of the UK lockdown, between 23 and 31 March 2020, and followed weekly for up to about 15 weeks. In regard to this clonotype: The clone's antigen remains unknown. No qualities accompany the bases; no much larger clone lies one base away.

Here the chain combines TRBV6-5 and TRBJ2-1; the D gene remains uncertain. The TCR originated in an adult who was a healthcare worker with PCR-confirmed SARS-CoV-2 infection or an uninfected control (not recorded which). The sequenced material came from whole blood. CDR3 sequence: CASSYNDNEQFF. The DNA sequence is as follows: TGTGCCAGCAGTTACAACGACAATGAGCAGTTCTTC.